This T cell receptor (beta chain) originates from a study of cytomegalovirus exposure and HLA in healthy donors (dated by TCRdb to about 2017). General notes on the study: In an earlier analysis of approximately 640 of the donors, 250 to 350 Gb of sequence data and 117 million unique TCR beta sequences from roughly 200 million T cells were reported. Approximately 330 gigabases of sequencing data and around 88 million unique TCR sequences made up an early release that covered roughly 670 HLA-typed donors. Of the approximately 400 genotyped donors, roughly 76% were placed in the genetic ancestry cluster associated with self-reported Caucasian donors. The study aimed to test whether cataloging public T cell receptors could reveal signatures of past pathogen exposure. Using immunosequencing, the study profiled T cell repertoires from 500 to 800 subjects and related those repertoires to cytomegalovirus serostatus. Besides the first cohort of approximately 670 subjects, a separate validation cohort made up of around 120 different subjects was used. To predict cytomegalovirus infection status, the study combined high-throughput TCR immunosequencing, statistical association of individual TCRs with disease status, and machine learning. A later analysis re-analyzed previously published TCR beta repertoires from about 600 donors and added high-resolution HLA genotyping to study TCR occurrence patterns. Rather than drawing on any new phenotypic data, the later analysis identified candidate immune exposures from TCR beta sequences and the way those sequences occurred across donors. To decide whether each TCR beta V gene segment behaved as functional or pseudogenic, an earlier analysis of some 600 of the donors relied on high-throughput TCR beta sequencing. Donor age, sex, ethnicity and CMV serostatus were compiled together with the repertoire data. Genome-wide SNP genotypes for about 65% of the 666 donors were used in a later genetic analysis, which treated that subset as a discovery cohort. All discovery cohort repertoires had been generated on a single sequencing platform. Class I and class II HLA loci were covered by the typing at four-digit resolution. Typing coverage varied by locus: roughly 629-640 donors for A, B, C, DRB1 and DQB1; approximately 500 for DQA1; around 610 for DPA1; 450 to 480 for DPB1. Roughly 5 DR-DQ haplotypes were treated as single units for association and clustering because of strong linkage in the cohort. On average, around 240,000 unique TCR beta nucleotide sequences were sequenced per donor among about 400 genotyped donors of the cohort, with roughly 19% of those sequences being non-productive. What the study reported, not specific to this receptor: A later genetic analysis reported fewer N-insertions in productive TCRs among donors in an Asian-associated ancestry cluster than the 666-donor mean. V-gene and J-gene trimming of TCR beta chains was associated with a missense DCLRE1C variant in a later genetic analysis, and the association was replicated in an independent cohort. The authors suggested that the approach could potentially be generalized to other disease states and immunological phenotypes. A total of 150 to 200 TCR beta chains were listed by the study as associated with cytomegalovirus. Because counts were too low, 15 or so rarely observed V segments, including chromosome 9 orphons, were excluded from the earlier analysis of about 500 of the donors. Because HLA typing was missing for some donors at each locus, association tests included only the typed subset. When HLA alleles, especially DR and DQ, strongly co-occurred, attributing TCR associations to individual alleles was difficult. The classifier was reported to diagnose cytomegalovirus status with high specificity and sensitivity in both the original cohort and the validation cohort. In this cohort, only TCR beta chains were sequenced, and detectable features were limited by the absence of alpha or paired-chain data. A later analysis found that HLA-associated TCR beta chains were more clonally expanded and had lower generation probabilities than equally common non-associated chains. While some public TCRs were present in many individuals, most TCR sequences turned up only very rarely across donors. Some IMGT-functional V segments, including TRBV6-2 and TRBV6-3, could not be distinguished by the 87-base-pair reads and were therefore excluded. A further reported finding was that TCR beta sequences accurately predicted the HLA-A and HLA-B alleles for most subjects in the first cohort. The presence/absence analyses assumed that sequencing depth was roughly uniform across donors, and that assumption may not be true. Broadly in line with IMGT annotations, most TCR beta V segments showed up in productive rearrangements about 87% or about 30% of the time in an earlier analysis of under 700 of the donors. The sequencing pipeline was judged likely to have produced a cluster of highly shared sequence variants as a technical artifact. According to a later analysis, most CMV-associated TCR beta chains appeared to be HLA-restricted, and the HLA associations seemed to be driven largely by CMV exposure. In vitro tests confirmed that three of the cytomegalovirus-associated TCR beta chains recognize cytomegalovirus antigens. Correlated functional status among segregating V segments might reflect linkage disequilibrium, but an unknown experimental factor could not be ruled out. At a false discovery rate of 0.05, a later analysis linked 16,951 TCR beta sequences to specific HLA alleles. According to a later analysis, TCR association rates differed among HLA loci, with DRB1 alleles showing the most associated TCRs and HLA-C alleles showing the fewest. For the cohort, immune exposure information was limited to CMV serostatus. A later analysis reported that several top co-occurrence clusters appeared linked to parvovirus B19, influenza, CMV and Epstein-Barr virus.

The library was obtained by the immunoSEQ multiplex PCR assay. For the multiplex PCR, a mixture combining 60 forward primers for TCR Vbeta segments and 13 reverse primers for TCR Jbeta segments was used. The CDR3 region of rearranged TCR beta genes was amplified from genomic DNA with a multiplex PCR assay. The amplified TCR beta libraries were sequenced on the Illumina HiSeq System as 87-base-pair reads. Turning to the authors' computational methods: A later analysis tallied 70 million to 100 million unique TCR beta chains across the 666 repertoires, and about 12 million of those chains were shared by two or more donors. Raw reads were error-corrected and collapsed into unique sequences with a nearest-neighbor algorithm that merged closely related sequences to remove PCR and sequencing errors. V, D and J gene segments were assigned by aligning CDR3 sequences to IMGT reference sequences. Each retained sequence needed at least a six-nucleotide match to both a V gene segment and a J gene segment. A rearrangement was called productive if the CDR3 had no stop codons and remained in frame with V and J, and every other rearrangement was called non-productive. CDR3 was defined according to IMGT convention as the region running from the second conserved V-encoded cysteine to the conserved J-encoded phenylalanine. The earlier analysis of about 620 of the donors excluded sequences that lacked an unambiguous match to a single V gene segment. An earlier analysis of 587 of the donors called V segments functional above 56.7% productive rearrangements and segregating when the between-donor standard deviation exceeded 5%. To diagnose cytomegalovirus status from the catalog of TCR beta chain sequences, a statistical classification framework was built. V and J gene assignment, in a later analysis, came from comparing TCR nucleotide sequences with IMGT/GENE-DB human TR gene sequences. A later analysis assigned CDR3 sequences and most-parsimonious VDJ recombination scenarios with the TCRdist pipeline. In a later analysis, every TCR beta chain was defined by the combination of its CDR3 amino acid sequence and its V-gene family, and reads without a unique V-gene family were dropped. As a way to deal with suspected cross-contamination and a sequencing artifact, a later analysis dropped hundreds of nucleotide sequences that were highly shared and had low generation probability. In a later analysis, a clonal expansion index for each public chain was calculated from normalized within-repertoire ranks of inferred template counts. A later analysis computed generation probabilities with a VDJ recombination model fitted to out-of-frame rearrangements, and checked the results against IGoR. In a later analysis, hypergeometric tests were used to score TCR-TCR, TCR-HLA and TCR-CMV co-occurrence, with a repertoire-size bias correction applied to TCR pairs. A later analysis estimated false discovery rates by permuting HLA or CMV assignments 20 times. In a later analysis, co-occurring TCRs were grouped using DBSCAN, and TCRdist sequence similarity was added for clustering within HLA-allele-positive subsets. Co-occurrence clustering excluded repertoires with fewer than 30,000 or more than 120,000 public chains, plus five with anomalous nucleotide sharing. This immuneACCESS table, as held by TCRdb, lists in-frame sequences with V and J called but not all clones. Of the missing ones, under half trace to an unresolved V gene in checked studies; the others have no known cause. V and J calls and clone size are as listed in that table; D and trimming were resolved from the DNA. The sample includes approximately 97,000 clones, with 80% to 85% observed a single time. 4.2% of the sample goes to the ten largest clones.

In total, fewer than 750 healthy bone marrow donors made up the cohort. At the time of sampling, all cohort members were nominally healthy, though unrecorded immune exposures were likely present. The donor tested CMV seropositive and was one of the 289 seropositive cohort members. Each donor provided a peripheral blood sample, and peripheral blood mononuclear cells were used for TCR beta sequencing. The Qiagen DNeasy Blood Extraction Kit was used to extract genomic DNA from the blood cell samples. A note on this clone: The specificity of this receptor is unknown. No base quality information exists; no much larger clone differs at one position.

The germline V gene specifies SGHVS as CDR1 and FQNEAQ as CDR2. Between the V and J ends, shortened by 5 bases and 2 bases respectively, the junction contains 13 bases. Counted from cysteine to phenylalanine, this CDR3 has 14 amino acids. The read is trimmed to its CDR3 DNA, 42 bases read in frame from base 1. The chain employs TRBV7-8 and TRBJ2-7, with a weak D call of TRBD2 (5 bases match). The sequenced sample consisted of PBMCs. The receptor was isolated from a woman aged 70-85 years in good health and CMV-seropositive. The CDR3 protein: CASSLGPGTYEQYF. The bases read TGTGCCAGCAGCCTCGGTCCCGGGACCTACGAGCAGTACTTC.